These 24 T cell receptor beta chains were all obtained from the same sample, sequenced in a study of T cells in Graves' hyperthyroidism and ophthalmopathy. RNA transcripts gave rise to amplified TCR beta CDR3 regions. HTBI primers were employed in a first-round RT-PCR of the TCR CDR3. TCRdb analysed the multiplex PCR reads with MiXCR anew, one entry per CDR3 protein. The sample has roughly 380,000 distinct CDR3 sequences; approximately 15% are singletons. Sequencing input: blood. The receptors derive from a man aged 25-40 years with Graves' hyperthyroidism that later progressed to Graves' ophthalmopathy.

This clonotype appeared many times. The gene calls are TRBV20-1 and TRBJ2-5, with D tentatively TRBD1 or TRBD2 (5 bases each). CDR1 DFQATT and CDR2 SNEGSKA come from the germline V gene (reference sequence). The CDR3 totals 13 residues. Deletions cut 6 bases from V and 5 bases from J, with 16 bases between. Here the CDR3 DNA reads TGCAGTGCACTTTACCGGGACCGGGAGACCCAGTACTTC. Translation gives CSALYRDRETQYF.

The rearrangement joins TRBV25-1 to TRBJ2-1; 8 nucleotides match TRBD1. The CDR3 sequence is 17 residues long. The germline gives CDR1 MGHDK, CDR2 SYGVNS. The V gene end was trimmed by 1 base and the J gene end by 0 bases; junction bases not matched to a gene: 5. CDR3 sequence: CASSESRTGLSYNEQFF. The CDR3 DNA reads TGTGCCAGCAGTGAATCCCGGACAGGGCTCTCCTACAATGAGCAGTTCTTC.

The sample holds a few counts of this clonotype. The chain is built from TRBV5-1 and TRBJ2-5, with D perhaps TRBD1 (6 bases). The CDR3 is made up of 15 amino acids. Trimming stripped 3 bases from V and 5 bases from J, with 17 bases between. Germline values: CDR1 SGHRS, CDR2 YFSETQ. CDR3 bases: TGCGCCAGCAGCTCCGGAAGACAGGCCGAGGAGACCCAGTACTTC. Translation: CASSSGRQAEETQYF.

A remark on this clonotype: A single base separates this from a much larger clone, so it may be a read error. In DNA form, the CDR3 reads TGTGCCAGTAGTATACGAACCACAGATACGCAGTATTTT. Translating gives CASSIRTTDTQYF. The chain uses TRBV19 and TRBJ2-3; D gene uncertain. The germline CDR1 and CDR2 sequences are LNHDA and SQIVND (reference sequence). The V end lost 2 bases, the J end lost 2 bases, and 5 bases lay between the germline ends. The CDR3 covers 13 residues.

This clonotype was seen repeatedly, ten times or more. This chain's CDR3 is CASSYVSTPSSYNEQFF. The CDR3 region has the DNA TGTGCCAGCAGTTACGTTAGTACACCGAGCTCCTACAATGAGCAGTTCTTC. The chain carries TRBV6-7 and TRBJ2-1; D is undetermined. TRBV6-7 qualifies as an ORF whose function is uncertain. The V and J ends lost 2 bases and 0 bases respectively, with 14 bases between them. CDR3 length: 17 residues.

This clonotype was seen at least ten times. The chain is built from TRBV9 and TRBJ2-2, with 8 bases fitting TRBD2. J was trimmed by 4 bases and V by 2 bases; bases with no gene match: 7. Germline V gives CDR1 SGDLS, CDR2 YYNGEE. This CDR3 region has 16 residues. CDR3 amino acids: CASSVRPGTSTGELFF. The CDR3 DNA reads TGTGCCAGCAGCGTCAGACCCGGGACTAGCACCGGGGAGCTGTTTTTT. The full variable domain, with the rest looked up from reference TRBV9 and TRBJ2-2, is DSGVTQTPKHLITATGQRVTLRCSPRSGDLSVYWYQQSLDQGLQFLIQYYNGEERAKGNILERFSAQQFPDLHSELNLSSLELGDSALYFCASSVRPGTSTGELFFGEGSRLTVL.

This clonotype has more than one count but fewer than ten. The CDR3 DNA follows: TGTGCCAGCAGGGGGGGGGACTCTCGATACGAGCAGTACTTC. Translation: CASRGGDSRYEQYF. The chain joins TRBV2 to TRBJ2-7; 7 bases line up with TRBD2. The CDR3 runs 14 residues. CDR1 is SNHLY and CDR2 is FYNNEI in the germline V gene. J lost 4 bases, V lost 6 bases, and 9 bases had no gene match. The full variable domain, its missing parts supplied by reference TRBV2 and TRBJ2-7, is EPEVTQTPSHQVTQMGQEVILRCVPISNHLYFYWYRQILGQKVEFLVSFYNNEISEKSEIFDDQFSVERPDGSNFTLKIRSTKLEDSAMYFCASRGGDSRYEQYFGPGTRLTVT.

This clonotype was recorded at least ten times. V is TRBV30 and J is TRBJ1-2; possible D gene TRBD1, 6 bases. CDR1 GTSNPN and CDR2 SVGIG come from the germline V gene (reference sequence). Deletions cut 4 bases from V and 5 bases from J, with 17 bases between. The CDR3 spans 14 residues. In DNA, the CDR3 is TGTGCCTGGATGCGGTGGGGGGCCCCGTATGGCTACACCTTC. Translating gives CAWMRWGAPYGYTF.

The chain employs TRBV28 and TRBJ1-4, with 9 bases that match TRBD1. This CDR3 is 18 amino acids long. The germline gives CDR1 MDHEN, CDR2 SYDVKM. V lost 2 bases, J lost 6 bases, and 13 bases stayed unmatched. This chain's CDR3 is CASSLRRRGTGHHEKLFF. The CDR3 nucleotides read TGTGCCAGCAGTTTACGGCGCCGCGGGACAGGGCATCATGAAAAACTGTTTTTT. The complete variable domain, with remaining parts taken from reference TRBV28 and TRBJ1-4, reads DVKVTQSSRYLVKRTGEKVFLECVQDMDHENMFWYRQDPGLGLRLIYFSYDVKMKEKGDIPEGYSVSREKKERFSLILESASTNQTSMYLCASSLRRRGTGHHEKLFFGSGTQLSVL.

This clonotype has only a few counts. The chain couples TRBV19 to TRBJ2-5; 8 bases line up with TRBD1. V lost 5 bases and J lost 2; bases outside the gene matches: 10. Germline values: CDR1 LNHDA, CDR2 SQIVND (reference sequence). The CDR3 contains 16 residues. CDR3 nucleotides: TGTGCCAGTAGTGCTCACGGGACAGGCTTGCAAGAGACCCAGTACTTC. Amino acid sequence: CASSAHGTGLQETQYF. The whole variable domain, filled in from reference TRBV19 and TRBJ2-5, reads DGGITQSPKYLFRKEGQNVTLSCEQNLNHDAMYWYRQDPGQGLRLIYYSQIVNDFQKGDIAEGYSVSREKKESFPLTVTSAQKNPTAFYLCASSAHGTGLQETQYFGPGTRLLVL.

This clonotype was counted at least ten times. The CDR3 DNA reads TGTGCCAGCAGACCAGGACAGAAAGCCGGCTACACCTTC. Translated, it gives CASRPGQKAGYTF. The chain joins TRBV3-1 to TRBJ1-2, with D maybe TRBD1 (6 bases). From germline, CDR1 is LGHDT and CDR2 YNNKEL (reference sequence). This CDR3 is built from 13 residues. V gave up 6 bases and J gave up 8 bases, with 16 bases separating them. The entire variable domain, with the rest obtained from reference TRBV3-1 and TRBJ1-2, is as follows: DTAVSQTPKYLVTQMGNDKSIKCEQNLGHDTMYWYKQDSKKFLKIMFSYNNKELIINETVPNRFSPKSPDKAHLNLHINSLELGDSAVYFCASRPGQKAGYTFGSGTRLTVV.

A few counts support this clonotype. The CDR3 DNA follows: TGTGCCACCAGTGAAACAGGGGGCGCGACTGAAGCTTTCTTT. This encodes CATSETGGATEAFF. This chain connects TRBV24-1 to TRBJ1-1, with 9 bases lining up with TRBD1. Germline V lookup: CDR1 KGHDR, CDR2 SFDVKD. This CDR3 has 14 residues. The trim removed 4 bases at V and 5 bases at J, leaving 4 bases unmatched.

V usage is TRBV9 and J usage is TRBJ2-6, with D possibly being TRBD2 (6 bases). The CDR3 spans 18 residues. Between the trimmed V and J ends, which lost 0 bases and 0 bases, there was a span of 13 bases. Germline lookup yields CDR1 SGDLS and CDR2 YYNGEE. This chain's CDR3 is CASSVGPGGTSGANVLTF. CDR3 sequence (DNA): TGTGCCAGCAGCGTAGGACCAGGCGGGACCTCTGGGGCCAACGTCCTGACTTTC.

This clonotype was seen a few times. The chain links TRBV20-1 to TRBJ1-3; 7 bases are shared with TRBD1. The CDR3 has 15 residues. From germline, CDR1 is DFQATT and CDR2 SNEGSKA (reference sequence). With V trimmed by 1 base and J by 2 bases, 5 bases remained unmatched. The DNA for the CDR3 is TGCAGTGCTAGAGCCGACAGGGTAGCTGGAAACACCATATATTTT. Protein sequence: CSARADRVAGNTIYF.

This clonotype was counted once. The chain recombines TRBV27 with TRBJ1-2; TRBD1 matches at 7 bases. Per germline, CDR1 MNHEY and CDR2 SMNVEV (reference sequence). The trim removed 3 bases at V and 5 bases at J, leaving 6 bases unmatched. CDR3 length: 14 residues. CDR3 in DNA: TGTGCCAGCAGTTTTAGCAGGGGGTTATATGGCTACACCTTC. It translates to CASSFSRGLYGYTF.

The sample holds a few counts of this clonotype. The chain couples TRBV6-4 to TRBJ2-5; 8 bases are a match to TRBD1. CDR3 length equals 15 residues. V lost 6 bases and J lost 3; bases outside the gene matches: 9. Germline values: CDR1 MRHNA, CDR2 SNTAGT. CDR3 sequence reads: CASRRDRRLKETQYF. CDR3 nucleotides: TGTGCCAGCAGGCGGGACAGGAGGTTGAAAGAGACCCAGTACTTC.

The gene calls are TRBV5-1 and TRBJ2-7, with D perhaps matching TRBD2 (6 bases). This CDR3 comprises 15 residues. The V gene lost 0 bases and the J gene lost 2 bases, with 12 bases spanning the gap. CDR1 and CDR2 from the germline V gene are SGHRS and YFSETQ. This chain's CDR3 is CASSLGGLETYEQYF. The CDR3 nucleotides read TGCGCCAGCAGCTTGGGGGGACTGGAAACCTACGAGCAGTACTTC.

The sample holds many counts of this clonotype. The CDR3 is CSARDRVSQPQHF. DNA of the CDR3: TGCAGTGCTAGAGATCGGGTATCTCAGCCCCAGCATTTT. The V and J genes are TRBV20-1 and TRBJ1-5; unclear D gene. This CDR3 spans 13 amino acids. Germline V gene sequence: CDR1 DFQATT, CDR2 SNEGSKA (reference sequence). V was cut by 0 bases and J by 6 bases, with 9 bases left in between.

In the case of this clonotype: This may be a read error: a much more frequent sequence differs by one nucleotide. This chain links TRBV28 with TRBJ1-2, with 10 positions matching TRBD1. With V trimmed by 5 bases and J by 4 bases, 13 bases remained unmatched. CDR3 length equals 17 residues. The V gene's germline CDR1 is MDHEN and CDR2 SYDVKM. Here the CDR3 DNA reads TGTGCCAGCAGTCGCCGGGACAGGGGCCCTTCTGCCTATGGCTACACCTTC. This translates into CASSRRDRGPSAYGYTF.

The gene calls are TRBV12-3 or TRBV12-4 and TRBJ2-1; TRBD1 matches 7 bases. V trimming: 8 bases; J trimming: 4 bases; junction bases outside the gene matches: 20. The CDR3 covers 18 residues. CDR3 nucleotide sequence: TGTGCCAGCGGCCGGGACAGTACGATAGGATCTCTTTACAATGAGCAGTTCTTC. This codes for CASGRDSTIGSLYNEQFF.

This clonotype was detected many times. The chain recombines TRBV12-3 or TRBV12-4 with TRBJ2-3; TRBD2 matches at 10 bases. The CDR3 is 17 residues long. V gave up 5 bases and J gave up 1 base; unmatched junction bases: 9. CDR3 coding DNA: TGTGCCAGCAGTCTCTTCGATCTAGCGGGGGGCACAGATACGCAGTATTTT. Translating gives CASSLFDLAGGTDTQYF.

This clonotype has a handful of counts. The chain combines TRBV29-1 with TRBJ1-1; tentatively, D is TRBD1 (5 bases). Germline V gene lookup returns CDR1 SQVTM and CDR2 ANQGSEA. Trimming cost V 4 bases and J 3 bases, with 12 bases left between them. This CDR3 has 13 amino acids. The CDR3 loop reads CSVVAGSHTEAFF. DNA for the CDR3: TGCAGCGTTGTCGCAGGGAGTCACACTGAAGCTTTCTTT.

J is TRBJ2-1 and V is TRBV10-2, with 14 bases that match TRBD2. CDR1 WSHSY and CDR2 SAAADI come from the germline V gene. This CDR3 is built from 16 residues. V was pared by 8 bases and J by 8 bases, with 11 bases of the junction left unmatched. Here the CDR3 reads CASVETSGGVYYEQFF. CDR3 nucleotides: TGCGCCAGCGTAGAGACTAGCGGGGGGGTGTATTATGAGCAGTTCTTC.

This clonotype was counted many times. The V gene is TRBV7-3, the J gene TRBJ2-2; D remains ambiguous. The CDR3 is 15 amino acids. Germline assignment: CDR1 SGHTA and CDR2 FQGTGA. The V and J ends lost 1 base and 0 bases respectively, with 6 bases between them. The CDR3 here is CASSLSPTNTGELFF. Here the CDR3 DNA reads TGTGCCAGCAGCTTAAGCCCCACGAACACCGGGGAGCTGTTTTTT.